This T cell receptor (beta chain) is from a study of blood T cell repertoires in COVID-19. In the study overall: The United States, Italy and Spain provided the acute and convalescent COVID-19 samples.

The V end lost 4 bases, the J end lost 8 bases, and 14 bases lay between the germline ends. The CDR3 is made up of 13 amino acids. Germline V gene data show CDR1 as GTSNPN and CDR2 as SVGIG (reference sequence). Sequencing was performed with immunoSEQ multiplex PCR; in TCRdb, only in-frame clones are kept and a portion is missing. This sample has 200,000 to 250,000 clones, with 80% to 90% found just once. The material sequenced was peripheral blood. V is TRBV30 and J is TRBJ1-4; a possible D gene is TRBD1 (6 bases). This TCR came from a man between 45 and 60 years old with active or convalescent COVID-19. In DNA, the CDR3 is TGTGCCTGGACCTCAGGGGAAGTAGAAAAACTGTTTTTT. Protein sequence: CAWTSGEVEKLFF.